Sequencing of this T cell receptor (beta chain) was carried out in a study of blood T cell dynamics during melanoma immunotherapy. Study-wide findings and caveats: The study could not tell melanoma-specific clones from general immune activation.

V lost 5 bases and J 3 bases, leaving 17 bases between the germline ends. This CDR3 spans 16 amino acids. In germline, CDR1 is MNHEY, CDR2 SMNVEV (reference sequence). Regarding this clone: What it recognizes is unknown.

The time point denotes: week 3, after first cycle of checkpoint inhibitor. Disease control meant complete response, partial response or stable disease at 12 weeks. Patients with prior systemic cancer treatment, concomitant immunosuppressants, or other active malignancies were excluded. Some clones are missing from TCRdb's copy, which holds only in-frame ones; the method was immunoSEQ multiplex PCR. The data contain some 16,000 clones, approximately 94% of them singletons. The chain is built from TRBV27 and TRBJ2-1; perhaps D is TRBD1 or TRBD2 (5 bases each). Here the sequenced sample was effector memory CD8+ T cells from blood, taken from a patient treated with checkpoint blockade. This sequence was found in a human donor with melanoma. CDR3 protein: CASSPSMGEFYNEQFF. The CDR3 DNA follows: TGTGCCAGCAGTCCCTCTATGGGGGAGTTCTACAATGAGCAGTTCTTC.